This is a list of T cell receptor beta chains from one sample in a study of read filtering for tumor transcriptome and immune sequencing. TCRdb re-analysed the reads in MiXCR, keeping a single row per CDR3 protein. The data hold 100,000 to 150,000 distinct CDR3 sequences, with over 10% observed a single time. Sequencing was carried out using a population of CD138-negative cells sorted from bone marrow. The receptors derive from a donor older than 35 with multiple myeloma. Both conserved end residues are part of each CDR3. D genes are given only for firm matches. Some rows have no size entry. The others give once, few or many, or a class for an expanded clone.

j_call,v_call,clone_size,d_call,cdr3_nt,cdr3_aa
TRBJ2-7,TRBV19,once,-,TGTGCCAGTAGTACTTATACAGGATCGGGCGAGCCGTACTTC,CASSTYTGSGEPYF
TRBJ2-7,TRBV28,many,TRBD2,TGTGCCACCCAATCTAGCGGCCCCTACGAGCAGTACTTC,CATQSSGPYEQYF
TRBJ1-1,TRBV10-3,many,-,TGTGCCATCAGAGATCCGGGAGACACTGAAGCTTTCTTT,CAIRDPGDTEAFF
TRBJ1-3,TRBV29-1,-,-,TGCAGCGTTGAAGATTTCGCCAGGGCGGGAAACACCATATATTTT,CSVEDFARAGNTIYF
TRBJ2-3,TRBV7-2,many,-,TGTGCCAGCAGCTTAGTTCACGGGTTAGATACGCAGTATTTT,CASSLVHGLDTQYF
TRBJ2-1,TRBV19,many,-,TGTGCCAGTAGTATACGGGGGATCTACAATGAGCAGTTCTTC,CASSIRGIYNEQFF
TRBJ2-3,TRBV5-4,-,TRBD1,TGTGCCAGCAGCTTACAGGGGCCAGATACGCAGTATTTT,CASSLQGPDTQYF
TRBJ2-5,TRBV7-8,-,-,TGTGCCAGCAGCTTAGCGTTAAGTGCCGAGACCCAGTACTTC,CASSLALSAETQYF
TRBJ1-6,TRBV6-5,many,-,TGTGCCAGCAGCCTGGGCAATTCACCCCTCCACTTT,CASSLGNSPLHF
TRBJ1-4,TRBV7-9,few,-,TGTGCCAGCAGCTATAACAGGGTCGATGAAAAACTGTTTTTT,CASSYNRVDEKLFF
TRBJ2-1,TRBV11-3,many,-,TGTGCCAGCAGCTCGACTGACTCTCGGTACAATGAGCAGTTCTTC,CASSSTDSRYNEQFF
TRBJ1-2,TRBV29-1,many,TRBD1,TGCAGCGTTGGAACTGGACAGGGGGCATATGGCTACACCTTC,CSVGTGQGAYGYTF
TRBJ2-2,TRBV19,many,-,TGTGCCACCTGCCTGGACTCAGAGGGCGGGGAGCTGTTTTTT,CATCLDSEGGELFF
TRBJ2-3,TRBV29-1,many,-,TGCAGCGTTGAAAGCGCAGGGTTGGATACGCAGTATTTT,CSVESAGLDTQYF
TRBJ2-3,TRBV7-9,many,TRBD1,TGTGCCAGCACCAGAGACAGGGGAGGAGATACGCAGTATTTT,CASTRDRGGDTQYF
TRBJ2-3,TRBV20-1,many,TRBD2,TGCAGTGCACGGACTAGCGGGCGCACAGATACGCAGTATTTT,CSARTSGRTDTQYF
TRBJ2-1,TRBV6-1,many,-,TGTGCCAGCAGTGAAGTCACCGGCCAGGCGCAGTTCTTC,CASSEVTGQAQFF
TRBJ1-5,TRBV28,many,TRBD1,TGTGCCAGCAGTTCCTCGCGAGGACAGGGAAGCAATCAGCCCCAGCATTTT,CASSSSRGQGSNQPQHF
TRBJ2-6,TRBV18,-,-,TGTGCCAGCTCAGCCACTTACTCTGAGGCCAACGTCCTGACTTTC,CASSATYSEANVLTF
TRBJ2-2,TRBV5-1,many,-,TGCGCCAGCAGCCCGCTCACTAGTTTTAGCTCCGGGGAGCTGTTTTTT,CASSPLTSFSSGELFF
TRBJ2-7,TRBV5-1,few,TRBD2,TGCGCCAGCAGCCCGGCAGCGGGAGGGCCTAACGAGCAGTACTTC,CASSPAAGGPNEQYF
TRBJ1-5,TRBV7-2,many,-,TGTGCCAGCAGCCCCGGGATAAGTCAGCCCCAGCATTTT,CASSPGISQPQHF
TRBJ1-1,TRBV28,many,-,TGTGCCAGCAGTCCCCCCCGCGGGGGTACTGAAGCTTTCTTT,CASSPPRGGTEAFF